The 16 T cell receptor beta chains in this list originate from one sample, sequenced in a study of blood T cell repertoires in COVID-19. Sequencing was performed with immunoSEQ multiplex PCR; in TCRdb, only in-frame clones are kept and a portion is missing. The sample contains about 55,000 clones, 80% to 85% of which appear only once. Material: peripheral blood. The receptor source for this set is a human donor in a cohort sampled during active or convalescent COVID-19.

This chain uses TRBV5-1 with TRBJ1-2; TRBD1 matches at 8 bases. Germline V gene lookup returns CDR1 SGHRS and CDR2 YFSETQ. The CDR3 spans 14 residues. Germline trimming cut 0 bases from V and 4 bases from J; bases unmatched to any gene: 2. The CDR3 protein is CASSLGQGTYGYTF. Written as DNA, the CDR3 is TGCGCCAGCAGCTTGGGACAGGGGACCTATGGCTACACCTTC.

This clone was found once. The chain recombines TRBV3-1 (or the pseudogene TRBV3-2) with TRBJ1-1; D not certain. The CDR3 is made up of 15 amino acids. Between the trimmed V and J ends, which lost 1 base and 5 bases, there was a span of 14 bases. The V gene's germline CDR1 is LGHDT and CDR2 YNNKEL (reference sequence). The CDR3 DNA reads TGTGCCAGCAGCCAAGTTTCCATACCGGGGACTGAAGCTTTCTTT. This gives the protein CASSQVSIPGTEAFF.

V usage is TRBV7-3 and J usage is TRBJ2-7; 8 positions agree with TRBD1. With 2 bases clipped from V and 2 bases from J, the junction kept 8 bases outside the gene matches. The CDR3 totals 16 residues. Germline assignment: CDR1 SGHTA and CDR2 FQGTGA. Here the CDR3 DNA reads TGTGCCAGCAGCTTAGAGGACAGGGTTATAGCCTACGAGCAGTACTTC. It yields the protein CASSLEDRVIAYEQYF.

The V and J genes are TRBV20-1 and TRBJ2-7, with 8 nucleotides matching TRBD2. The CDR3 contains 15 residues. CDR1 DFQATT and CDR2 SNEGSKA come from the germline V gene (reference sequence). Trimming at V came to 3 bases and at J to 5 bases, leaving 12 bases not matched to a gene. The CDR3 is CSASLPGGFLDEQYF. The CDR3 DNA reads TGCAGTGCTAGTCTACCGGGAGGGTTCCTTGACGAGCAGTACTTC.

The chain links TRBV18 to TRBJ2-1; a possible D gene is TRBD2 (5 bases). Germline CDR1 is KGHSH and CDR2 is LQKENI. The V end lost 6 bases, the J end lost 0 bases, and 12 bases lay between the germline ends. The CDR3 totals 15 residues. CDR3 amino acids: CASSYPSLSYNEQFF. Here the CDR3 DNA reads TGTGCCAGCTCTTACCCTAGCCTCTCCTACAATGAGCAGTTCTTC.

The chain links TRBV4-1 to TRBJ2-5; 12 nucleotides agree with TRBD2. Looked up from germline, CDR1 is MGHRA and CDR2 is YSYEKL. This CDR3 spans 19 amino acids. Losses at the gene ends were 0 bases for V and 1 base for J; bases not matched to a gene: 9. The CDR3 sequence is CASSQDRASGGASQETQYF. The DNA for the CDR3 is TGCGCCAGCAGCCAAGATCGGGCTAGCGGGGGGGCTTCCCAAGAGACCCAGTACTTC.

The chain links TRBV9 to TRBJ2-2; no clear D gene. Trimming removed 2 bases from V and 0 bases from J, with 8 bases in between. Germline values: CDR1 SGDLS, CDR2 YYNGEE. The CDR3 runs to 15 residues. CDR3 nucleotides: TGTGCCAGCAGCGTCGCAGGTCCGAACACCGGGGAGCTGTTTTTT. It codes for CASSVAGPNTGELFF.

The genes are TRBV5-6 and TRBJ1-1; TRBD1 matches 8 bases. Per the germline V gene, CDR1 is SGHDT and CDR2 is YYEEEE. Germline trimming cut 0 bases from V and 0 bases from J; bases unmatched to any gene: 4. The length of the CDR3 is 16 residues. The DNA for the CDR3 is TGTGCCAGCAGCTTGGAGACAGGGGTTTTGAACACTGAAGCTTTCTTT. This sequence encodes CASSLETGVLNTEAFF.

This clone was recorded once. The chain recombines TRBV25-1 with TRBJ2-3; TRBD2 aligns across 11 bases. Germline V gene data show CDR1 as MGHDK and CDR2 as SYGVNS. After removal of 4 bases from V and 0 bases from J, the junction contained 6 bases not matched to a gene. There are 17 residues in the CDR3. The chain's CDR3 is CASSAHSGGVSTDTQYF. CDR3 in DNA: TGTGCCAGCAGTGCTCATAGCGGGGGGGTTAGCACAGATACGCAGTATTTT.

The CDR3 region has the DNA TGTGCCAGCAGCGCCGGACAGGGGGCGGGGGAGCAGTACTTC. As protein: CASSAGQGAGEQYF. The rearrangement uses TRBV9 and TRBJ2-7; 11 nucleotides agree with TRBD1. With 3 bases clipped from V and 7 bases from J, the junction kept 6 bases outside the gene matches. Germline V CDR1 and CDR2: SGDLS, YYNGEE. This CDR3 is built from 14 residues.

V and J are TRBV7-8 and TRBJ2-7, with 9 positions matching TRBD1. This CDR3 is 14 amino acids long. Germline CDR1 is SGHVS and CDR2 is FQNEAQ. The V gene end was trimmed by 7 bases and the J gene end by 3 bases; junction bases not matched to a gene: 7. The CDR3 loop reads CASTVGTGFYEQYF. As DNA, the CDR3 is TGTGCCAGCACCGTAGGGACAGGGTTCTACGAGCAGTACTTC.

This chain connects TRBV27 to TRBJ2-7; 16 nucleotides align to TRBD2. The V segment lost 1 base and the J segment 2 bases; nucleotides outside the gene matches: 8. The CDR3 is 19 residues long. Germline values: CDR1 MNHEY, CDR2 SMNVEV (reference sequence). Here the CDR3 reads CASSLWAGTSGGAAYEQYF. CDR3 coding DNA: TGTGCCAGCAGTTTATGGGCCGGGACTAGCGGGGGGGCCGCCTACGAGCAGTACTTC.

The chain has TRBV6-5 and TRBJ2-1; 9 bases are shared with TRBD2. With 8 bases clipped from V and 5 bases from J, the junction kept 7 bases outside the gene matches. The CDR3 runs to 14 residues. CDR1 is MNHEY, CDR2 SVGAGI, per germline. CDR3: CASSLAGAHNEQFF. The DNA of the CDR3 is TGTGCCAGCTCCTTAGCGGGGGCTCACAATGAGCAGTTCTTC.

This chain joins TRBV18 and TRBJ2-7, with D possibly being TRBD1 (5 bases). The V end lost 3 bases, the J end lost 0 bases, and 12 bases lay between the germline ends. The CDR3 runs to 15 residues. Germline CDR1 reads KGHSH; CDR2 reads LQKENI. The CDR3 coding sequence is TGTGCCAGCTCACCGTTCGACAGTGACTCCTACGAGCAGTACTTC. The encoded protein is CASSPFDSDSYEQYF.

A single count supports this clone. The J gene is TRBJ1-1, the V gene TRBV6-5; perhaps TRBD1 as D (5 bases). The V end was cut by 6 bases, the J end by 1 base, with 15 bases between. Germline-derived CDR1 and CDR2 are MNHEY and SVGAGI. The CDR3 covers 15 residues. This CDR3 reads CASRAGTRGNTEAFF. Written as DNA, the CDR3 is TGTGCCAGCAGAGCCGGGACTCGGGGGAACACTGAAGCTTTCTTT.

The chain couples TRBV5-5 to TRBJ2-7; 9 bases match TRBD2. The V gene's germline CDR1 is SGHKS and CDR2 YYEKEE (reference sequence). The CDR3 length is 16 residues. Germline trimming cut 3 bases from V and 7 bases from J; bases unmatched to any gene: 14. As DNA, the CDR3 is TGTGCCAGCAGCTACCACTCAGCGGGGGGAGCGCGAGAGCAGTACTTC. Its translation is CASSYHSAGGAREQYF.